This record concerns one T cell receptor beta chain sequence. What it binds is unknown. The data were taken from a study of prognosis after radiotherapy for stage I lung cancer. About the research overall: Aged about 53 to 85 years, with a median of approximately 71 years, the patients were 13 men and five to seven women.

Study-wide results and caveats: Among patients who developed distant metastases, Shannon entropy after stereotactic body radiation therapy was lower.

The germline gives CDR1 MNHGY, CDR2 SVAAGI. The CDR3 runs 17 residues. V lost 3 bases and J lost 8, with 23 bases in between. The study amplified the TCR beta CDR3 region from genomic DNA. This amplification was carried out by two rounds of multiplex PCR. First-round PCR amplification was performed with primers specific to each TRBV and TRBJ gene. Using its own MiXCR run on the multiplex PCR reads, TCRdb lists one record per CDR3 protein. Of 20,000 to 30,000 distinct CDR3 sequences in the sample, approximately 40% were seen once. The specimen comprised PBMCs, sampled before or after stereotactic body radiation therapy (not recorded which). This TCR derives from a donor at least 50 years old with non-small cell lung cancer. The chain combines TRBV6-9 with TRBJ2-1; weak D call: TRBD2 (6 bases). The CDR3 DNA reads TGTGCCAGCAGTTACTTAAGCGTCGGCGGGATTTCTTATGAGCAGTTCTTC. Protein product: CASSYLSVGGISYEQFF.